This T cell receptor (beta chain) was sequenced in a study of shared T cell receptors in the human thymus. CDR1 is MNHEY, CDR2 SMNVEV, per germline (reference sequence). Trimming removed 3 bases at V and 5 bases at J, with 3 bases between. This CDR3 contains 11 residues. The table came from immunoSEQ multiplex PCR; TCRdb's copy has only in-frame clones and leaves some out. The sample shows about 540,000 clones, 70% to 80% of them seen only once. Another study also made use of these data, one on human thymus T cells. As that study records: Thymus tissue for the work was resected from patients undergoing corrective heart surgery. Biased V and J segment usage appeared in thymus and peripheral blood.

The chain combines TRBV27 with TRBJ2-3, with D unclear. Sequencing was done on a sample of thymocytes. The clonotype comes from a boy younger than two with a congenital heart defect. The CDR3 protein is CASSLRDTQYF. CDR3 sequence (DNA): TGTGCCAGCAGTTTGAGAGATACGCAGTATTTT.